The table lists the clone carrying this T cell receptor (beta chain) with many counts. Time point of the sample: pre-sensitization, week 0. Sample treatment: therapeutic diphenylcyclopropenone sensitization with weekly scalp DPC. Suited to DPC and affected by alopecia, the donors ranged from 18 to 70 years old. Unfractionated whole blood yielded total RNA. The data belong to a study of human T cells and chemical hapten exposure. In the study overall: Skin of the upper inner arm, approximately 2 cm by approximately 2 cm, received 2% DPC for sensitization. Slight volume differences across pooled libraries mainly accounted for varying per-sample TCR yields.

TCRdb reprocessed the RACE reads with MiXCR, giving one entry per CDR3 protein. The table shows 80,000 to 100,000 distinct CDR3 sequences, with 11% occurring only once. Specimen: whole blood, collected in connection with sensitization to the hapten diphenylcyclopropenone (DPC). The source is a woman aged 55-75 years with alopecia areata. Some clones in this sample may be carry-over from other donors' samples.

The CDR3 loop is CASSVSTRLLGVEQFF. The CDR3 region has the DNA TGCGCCAGCAGCGTGTCAACCCGCCTACTAGGGGTTGAGCAGTTCTTC. The chain couples TRBV5-1 to TRBJ2-1; D possibly matches TRBD1 or TRBD2 (5 bases each). V gave up 4 bases and J gave up 9 bases, with 23 bases separating them. The V gene's germline CDR1 is SGHRS and CDR2 YFSETQ. CDR3 length: 16 residues.